This entry is about one TCR beta chain. Its antigen remains unidentified. Base qualities were left out, and no much larger clone turns up one base away. One collaborating source in Seattle enrolled patients during active infection and followed them longitudinally through the course of disease. Each collaborating institution followed its own protocols to collect whole blood in K2EDTA tubes. For TCRbeta analysis, collaborators shipped samples in one of three forms: frozen whole blood, isolated PBMCs, or DNA extracted from either of those sample types. The immunoSEQ Assay, a bias-controlled multiplex PCR, was used to amplify TCRbeta CDR3 regions from genomic DNA. In the original analysis: The number of nucleated cells in each sample was estimated from the amplification of reference gene primers within the assay. Sequence reads were collapsed and filtered to measure the absolute abundance of every unique TCRbeta CDR3 rearrangement. For each sample, productive Simpson clonality was calculated as the square root of Simpson's diversity index over productive rearrangements. TCRdb holds this immuneACCESS table with in-frame rearrangements only. Some clones are missing; in checked studies, unresolved V genes explain under half, and the rest has no known cause. V and J calls and clone size come straight from that table; D and trimming were deduced from the DNA. This sample lists roughly 380,000 clones; 70% to 90% were detected once. Together, the top ten hold 1.5% to 1.8% of the sample.

This sample is drawn from a study of blood T cell repertoires in COVID-19 (dated by TCRdb to 2020 to 2021). For the wider study: Samples covering the acute and convalescent phases of COVID-19 were provided by collaborators in the United States, Italy and Spain. The material from the prospective study consisted of cDNA or gDNA derived from T cells, B-cell-depleted T cells, or PBMCs. Subjects who had been exposed to COVID-19, were actively infected with it, or had recovered from it provided the deeply sampled blood TCRbeta repertoires that made up the dataset. The repertoires were released in a freely available public database meant as a resource for research on the immune response to SARS-CoV-2. Sample metadata almost always included a de-identified subject ID, COVID-19 status, age in years and sex. Where available, HLA class I and class II types were taken from metadata supplied by the sample provider and were not determined by assay-based typing. Samples were obtained from the ongoing ImmuneRACE study (first 160 participants) and from approximately 1,200 subjects provided by 6 global collaborators. What the work shows at the level of the full study, not this receptor alone: How much clinical and demographic metadata was included differed by source and by participant, and the metadata was provided uncurated.

V gives up 6 bases and J gives up 8 bases, and the segment between their germline ends measures 11 bases. According to the germline V gene, CDR1 reads MDHEN and CDR2 reads SYDVKM. The CDR3 sequence holds 12 residues, the cysteine and phenylalanine included. The read is trimmed to its CDR3 DNA, 36 bases read in frame from base 1. The material sequenced was peripheral blood. The chain links TRBV28 with TRBJ2-4; confidence is insufficient to name the D gene. The clonotype was recovered from a middle-aged woman with COVID-19, enrolled during active disease. This receptor carries the CDR3 CASSPLPDIQYF. The DNA is as follows: TGTGCCAGCAGCCCCCTTCCGGACATTCAGTACTTC.